This T cell receptor beta chain was obtained from a study of control samples from healthy donors and cancer patients. Repertoires were generated with immunoSEQ multiplex PCR, while TCRdb's copy carries only in-frame clones and drops some. This table has 210,000 or so clones, approximately 90% appearing once. V lost 6 bases, J lost 3 bases, and 17 bases lay in between. The CDR3 is 15 residues long. Germline CDR1 reads MNHEY; CDR2 reads SVGAGI. The chain couples TRBV6-5 to TRBJ1-1; possible D gene TRBD1, 5 bases. The receptor comes from a man aged 25 to 40 in good health. The sequenced sample was blood. CDR3 residues: CASRRTGDWDTEAFF. The CDR3 DNA sequence: TGTGCCAGCAGACGAACGGGGGATTGGGACACTGAAGCTTTCTTT.